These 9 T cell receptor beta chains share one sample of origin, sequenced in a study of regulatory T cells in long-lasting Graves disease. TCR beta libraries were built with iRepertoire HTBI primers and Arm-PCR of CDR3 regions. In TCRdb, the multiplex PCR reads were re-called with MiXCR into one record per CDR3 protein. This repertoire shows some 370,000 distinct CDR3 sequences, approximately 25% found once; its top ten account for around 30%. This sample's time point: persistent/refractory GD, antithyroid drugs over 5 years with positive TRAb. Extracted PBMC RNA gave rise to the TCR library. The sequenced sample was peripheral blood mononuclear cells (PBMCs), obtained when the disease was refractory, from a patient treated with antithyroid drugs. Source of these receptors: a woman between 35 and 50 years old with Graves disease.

CDR3 amino acids: CASSVEEAYGYTF. The CDR3 coding sequence is TGTGCCAGCAGCGTAGAAGAAGCTTATGGCTACACCTTC. The chain has TRBV9 and TRBJ1-2; D gene unclear. The CDR3 spans 13 residues. From germline, CDR1 is SGDLS and CDR2 YYNGEE. V gave up 0 bases and J gave up 5 bases, with 8 bases separating them.

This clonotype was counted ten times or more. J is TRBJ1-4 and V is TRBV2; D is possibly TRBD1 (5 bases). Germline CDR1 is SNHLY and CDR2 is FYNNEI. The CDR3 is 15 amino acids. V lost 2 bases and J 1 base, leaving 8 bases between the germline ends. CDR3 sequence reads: CASSEQGQTNEKLFF. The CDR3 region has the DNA TGTGCCAGCAGTGAACAAGGACAAACTAATGAAAAACTGTTTTTT.

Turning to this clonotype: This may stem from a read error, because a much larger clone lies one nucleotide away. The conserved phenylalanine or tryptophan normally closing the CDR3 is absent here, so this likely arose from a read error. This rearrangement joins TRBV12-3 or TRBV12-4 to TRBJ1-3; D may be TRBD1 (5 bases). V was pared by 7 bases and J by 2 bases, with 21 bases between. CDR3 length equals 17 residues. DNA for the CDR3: TGTGCCAGCATTAGCTTGCAGGGTTACTTCGCTGGAAACACCATATATCTT. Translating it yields CASISLQGYFAGNTIYL.

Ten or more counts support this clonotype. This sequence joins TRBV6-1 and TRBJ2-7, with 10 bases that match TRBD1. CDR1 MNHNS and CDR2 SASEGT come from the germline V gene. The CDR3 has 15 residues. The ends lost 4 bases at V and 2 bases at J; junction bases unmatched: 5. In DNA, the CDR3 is TGTGCCAGCAGTGTCTCCGGGACAGGGGCCTACGAGCAGTACTTC. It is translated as CASSVSGTGAYEQYF.

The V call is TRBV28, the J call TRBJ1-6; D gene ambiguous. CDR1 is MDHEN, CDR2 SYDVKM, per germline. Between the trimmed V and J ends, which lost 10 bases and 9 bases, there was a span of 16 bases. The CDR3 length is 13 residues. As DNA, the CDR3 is TGTGCCATACGGAGGGATCCGAGTTCACCCCTCCACTTT. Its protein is CAIRRDPSSPLHF. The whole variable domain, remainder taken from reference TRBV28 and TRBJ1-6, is DVKVTQSSRYLVKRTGEKVFLECVQDMDHENMFWYRQDPGLGLRLIYFSYDVKMKEKGDIPEGYSVSREKKERFSLILESASTNQTSMYLCAIRRDPSSPLHFGNGTRLTVT.

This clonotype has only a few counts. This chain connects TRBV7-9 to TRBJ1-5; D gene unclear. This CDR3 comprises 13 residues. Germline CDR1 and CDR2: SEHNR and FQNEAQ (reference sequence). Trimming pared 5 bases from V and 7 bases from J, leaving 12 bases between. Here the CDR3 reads CASSPREAQPQHF. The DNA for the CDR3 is TGTGCCAGCAGCCCGCGGGAGGCCCAGCCCCAGCATTTT.

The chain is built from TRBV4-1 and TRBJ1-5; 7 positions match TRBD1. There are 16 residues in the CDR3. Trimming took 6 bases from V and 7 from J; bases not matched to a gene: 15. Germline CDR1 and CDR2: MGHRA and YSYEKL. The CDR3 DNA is TGCGCCAGCAGACAGATAATAGGGGGCGCGGGGCAGCCCCAGCATTTT. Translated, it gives CASRQIIGGAGQPQHF.

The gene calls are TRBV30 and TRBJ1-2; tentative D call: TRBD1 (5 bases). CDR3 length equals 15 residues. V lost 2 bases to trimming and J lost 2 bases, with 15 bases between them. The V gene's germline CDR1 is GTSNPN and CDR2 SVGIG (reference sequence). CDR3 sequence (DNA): TGTGCCTGGAGTACTTCGCGGGGGGTAAACTATGGCTACACCTTC. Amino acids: CAWSTSRGVNYGYTF.

The CDR3 reads CATPIRGAGELFF. Written as DNA, the CDR3 is TGTGCCACCCCCATCCGGGGTGCCGGGGAGCTGTTTTTT. This rearrangement joins TRBV7-9 to TRBJ2-2, with D possibly matching TRBD2 (5 bases). With 10 bases removed from V and 6 bases from J, the gap between germline ends came to 15 bases. Germline V gene data show CDR1 as SEHNR and CDR2 as FQNEAQ (reference sequence). The CDR3 runs to 13 residues.